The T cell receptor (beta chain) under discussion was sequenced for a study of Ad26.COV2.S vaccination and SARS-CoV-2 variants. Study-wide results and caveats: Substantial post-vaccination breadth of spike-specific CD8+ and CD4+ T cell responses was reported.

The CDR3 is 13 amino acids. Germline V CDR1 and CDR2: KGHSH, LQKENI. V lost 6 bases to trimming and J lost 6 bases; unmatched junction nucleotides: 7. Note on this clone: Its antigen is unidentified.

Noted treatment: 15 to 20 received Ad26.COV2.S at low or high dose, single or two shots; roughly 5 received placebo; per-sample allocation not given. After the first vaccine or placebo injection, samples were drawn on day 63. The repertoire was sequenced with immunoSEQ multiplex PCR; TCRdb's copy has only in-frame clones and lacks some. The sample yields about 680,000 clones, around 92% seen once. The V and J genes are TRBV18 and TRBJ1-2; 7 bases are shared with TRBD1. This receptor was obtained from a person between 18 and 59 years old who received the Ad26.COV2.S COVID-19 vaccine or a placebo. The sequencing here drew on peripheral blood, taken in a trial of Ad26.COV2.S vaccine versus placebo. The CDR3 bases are TGTGCCAGCTCCCCCGACAGGGAGGATGGCTACACCTTC. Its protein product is CASSPDREDGYTF.